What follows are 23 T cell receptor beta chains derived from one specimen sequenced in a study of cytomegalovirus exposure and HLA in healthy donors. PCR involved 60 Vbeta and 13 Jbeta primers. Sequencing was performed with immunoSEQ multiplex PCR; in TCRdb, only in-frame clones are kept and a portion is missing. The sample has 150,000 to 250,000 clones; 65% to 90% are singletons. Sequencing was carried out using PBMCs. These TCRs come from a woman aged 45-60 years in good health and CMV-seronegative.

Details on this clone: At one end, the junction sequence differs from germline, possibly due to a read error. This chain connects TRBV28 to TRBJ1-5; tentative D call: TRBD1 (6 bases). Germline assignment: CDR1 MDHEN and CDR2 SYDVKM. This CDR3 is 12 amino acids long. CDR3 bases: TGTGCCAGCAGGGACAGCCTGTATGGTTTGTATTTT. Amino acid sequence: CASRDSLYGLYF.

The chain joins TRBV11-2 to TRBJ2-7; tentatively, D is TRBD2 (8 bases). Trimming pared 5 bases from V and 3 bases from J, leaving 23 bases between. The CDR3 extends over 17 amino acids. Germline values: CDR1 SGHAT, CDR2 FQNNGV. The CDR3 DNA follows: TGTGCCAGCAGCGCCCACTCAGGGGGGGGACTAGACTACGAGCAGTACTTC. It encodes CASSAHSGGGLDYEQYF.

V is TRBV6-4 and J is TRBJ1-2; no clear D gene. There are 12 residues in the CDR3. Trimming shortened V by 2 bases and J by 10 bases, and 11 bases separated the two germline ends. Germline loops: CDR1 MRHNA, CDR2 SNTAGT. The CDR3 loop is CASSDNVGDYTF. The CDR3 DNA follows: TGTGCCAGCAGTGACAATGTCGGGGACTACACCTTC.

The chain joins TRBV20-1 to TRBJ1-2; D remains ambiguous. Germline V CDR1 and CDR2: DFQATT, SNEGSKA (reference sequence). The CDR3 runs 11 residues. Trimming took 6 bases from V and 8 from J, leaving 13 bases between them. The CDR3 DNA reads TGCAGTGCGACCGGGATGGCAGGCTACACCTTC. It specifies CSATGMAGYTF.

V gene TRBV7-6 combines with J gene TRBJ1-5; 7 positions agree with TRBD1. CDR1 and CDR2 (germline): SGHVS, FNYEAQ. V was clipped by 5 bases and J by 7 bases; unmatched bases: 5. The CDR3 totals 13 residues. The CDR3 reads CASSRQGEQPQHF. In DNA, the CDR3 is TGTGCCAGCAGCCGACAGGGAGAACAGCCCCAGCATTTT.

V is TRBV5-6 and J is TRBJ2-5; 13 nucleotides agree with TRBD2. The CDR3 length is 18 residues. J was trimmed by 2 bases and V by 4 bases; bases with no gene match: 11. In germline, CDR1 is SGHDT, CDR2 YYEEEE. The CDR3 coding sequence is TGTGCCAGCAGCCTACCCGGACTAGCGGGAGTGGGGCAAGAGACCCAGTACTTC. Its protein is CASSLPGLAGVGQETQYF.

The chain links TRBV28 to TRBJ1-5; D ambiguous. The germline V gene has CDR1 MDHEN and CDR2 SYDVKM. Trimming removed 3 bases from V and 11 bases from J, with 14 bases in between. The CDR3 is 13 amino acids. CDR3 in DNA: TGTGCCAGCAGTTTGTGGTCCCCCTCGGCCCAGCATTTT. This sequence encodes CASSLWSPSAQHF.

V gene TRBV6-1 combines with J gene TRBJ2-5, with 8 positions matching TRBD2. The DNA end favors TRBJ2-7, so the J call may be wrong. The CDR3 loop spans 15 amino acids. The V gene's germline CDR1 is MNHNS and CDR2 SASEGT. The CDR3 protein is CASSLARGGGYEQYF. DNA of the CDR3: TGTGCCAGCAGCCTTGCTCGGGGGGGAGGGTACGAGCAGTACTTC.

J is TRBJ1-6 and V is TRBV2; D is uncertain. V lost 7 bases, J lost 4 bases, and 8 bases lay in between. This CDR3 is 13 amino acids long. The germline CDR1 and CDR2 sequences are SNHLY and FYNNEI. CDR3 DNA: TGTGCCAGCAAACAGTTTTATAATTCACCCCTCCACTTT. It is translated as CASKQFYNSPLHF. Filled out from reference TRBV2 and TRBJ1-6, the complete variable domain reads EPEVTQTPSHQVTQMGQEVILRCVPISNHLYFYWYRQILGQKVEFLVSFYNNEISEKSEIFDDQFSVERPDGSNFTLKIRSTKLEDSAMYFCASKQFYNSPLHFGNGTRLTVT.

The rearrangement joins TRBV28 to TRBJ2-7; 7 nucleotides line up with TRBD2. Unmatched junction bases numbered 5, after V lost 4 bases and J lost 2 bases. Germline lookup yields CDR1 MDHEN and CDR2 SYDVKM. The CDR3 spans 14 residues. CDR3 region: CASSSSSGPYEQYF. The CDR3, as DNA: TGTGCCAGCAGTTCCTCTAGCGGACCCTACGAGCAGTACTTC. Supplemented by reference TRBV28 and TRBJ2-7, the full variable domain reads DVKVTQSSRYLVKRTGEKVFLECVQDMDHENMFWYRQDPGLGLRLIYFSYDVKMKEKGDIPEGYSVSREKKERFSLILESASTNQTSMYLCASSSSSGPYEQYFGPGTRLTVT.

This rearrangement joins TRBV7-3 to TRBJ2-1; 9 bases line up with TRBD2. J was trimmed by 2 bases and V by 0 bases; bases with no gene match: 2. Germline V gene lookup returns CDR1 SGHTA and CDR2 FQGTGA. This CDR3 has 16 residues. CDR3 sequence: CASSLTLAGTYNEQFF. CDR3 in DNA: TGTGCCAGCAGCTTAACACTAGCGGGTACCTACAATGAGCAGTTCTTC.

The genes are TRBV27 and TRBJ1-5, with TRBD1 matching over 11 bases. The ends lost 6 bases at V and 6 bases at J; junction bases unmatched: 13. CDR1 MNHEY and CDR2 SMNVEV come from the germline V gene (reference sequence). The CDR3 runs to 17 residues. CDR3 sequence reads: CASSRWGVGTGGQPQHF. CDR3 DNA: TGTGCCAGCAGCCGTTGGGGAGTGGGGACAGGGGGTCAGCCCCAGCATTTT.

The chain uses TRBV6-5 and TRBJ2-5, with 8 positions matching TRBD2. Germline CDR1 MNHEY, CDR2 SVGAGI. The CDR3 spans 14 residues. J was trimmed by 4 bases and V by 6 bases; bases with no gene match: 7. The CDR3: CASRGELAGETQYF. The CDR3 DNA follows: TGTGCCAGCAGGGGTGAGCTAGCGGGAGAGACCCAGTACTTC.

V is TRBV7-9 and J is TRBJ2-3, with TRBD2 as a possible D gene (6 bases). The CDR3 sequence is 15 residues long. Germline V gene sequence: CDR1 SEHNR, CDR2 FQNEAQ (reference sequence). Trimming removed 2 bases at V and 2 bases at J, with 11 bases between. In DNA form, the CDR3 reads TGTGCCAGCAGCTTACAGGGAGGTCCCACAGATACGCAGTATTTT. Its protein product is CASSLQGGPTDTQYF.

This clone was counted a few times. CDR3 sequence reads: CASSPQLNYGYTF. In DNA form, the CDR3 reads TGTGCCAGCAGCCCACAACTAAACTATGGCTACACCTTC. The rearrangement uses TRBV7-2 and TRBJ1-2; D gene uncertain. The CDR3 extends over 13 amino acids. The germline V and J ends were trimmed by 5 bases and 2 bases, with 9 bases remaining between them. Germline CDR1 and CDR2: SGHTA and FQGNSA.

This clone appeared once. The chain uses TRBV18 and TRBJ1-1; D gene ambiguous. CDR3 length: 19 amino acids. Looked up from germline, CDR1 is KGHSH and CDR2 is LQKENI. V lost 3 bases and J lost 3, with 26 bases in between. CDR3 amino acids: CASSPLGRAQQTADTEAFF. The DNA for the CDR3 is TGTGCCAGCTCACCGTTAGGGAGGGCCCAACAGACCGCGGACACTGAAGCTTTCTTT.

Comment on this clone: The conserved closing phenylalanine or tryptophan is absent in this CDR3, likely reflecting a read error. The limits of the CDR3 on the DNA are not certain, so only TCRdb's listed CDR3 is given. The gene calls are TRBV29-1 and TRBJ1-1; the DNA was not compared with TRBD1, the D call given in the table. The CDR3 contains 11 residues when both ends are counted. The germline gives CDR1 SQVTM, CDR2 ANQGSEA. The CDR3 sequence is CSVSGDRAIIL.

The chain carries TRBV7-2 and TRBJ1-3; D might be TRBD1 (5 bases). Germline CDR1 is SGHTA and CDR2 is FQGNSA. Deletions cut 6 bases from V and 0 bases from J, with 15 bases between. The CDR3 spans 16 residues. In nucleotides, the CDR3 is TGTGCCAGCAGAGCTTCAGGGTCAGCCTCTGGAAACACCATATATTTT. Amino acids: CASRASGSASGNTIYF.

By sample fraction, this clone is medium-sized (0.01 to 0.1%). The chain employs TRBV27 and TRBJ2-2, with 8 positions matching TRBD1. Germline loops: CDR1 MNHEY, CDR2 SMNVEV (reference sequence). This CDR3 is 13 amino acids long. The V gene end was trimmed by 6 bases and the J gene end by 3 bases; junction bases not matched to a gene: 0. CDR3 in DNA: TGTGCCAGCAGGACAGGGGACACCGGGGAGCTGTTTTTT. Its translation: CASRTGDTGELFF.

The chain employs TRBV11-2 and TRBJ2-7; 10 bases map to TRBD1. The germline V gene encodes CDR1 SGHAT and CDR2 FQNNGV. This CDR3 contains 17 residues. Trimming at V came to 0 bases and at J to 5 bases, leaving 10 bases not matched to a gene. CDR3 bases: TGTGCCAGCAGCTTAGATCCCAGACAGGGGGCGGACGACGAGCAGTACTTC. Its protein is CASSLDPRQGADDEQYF.

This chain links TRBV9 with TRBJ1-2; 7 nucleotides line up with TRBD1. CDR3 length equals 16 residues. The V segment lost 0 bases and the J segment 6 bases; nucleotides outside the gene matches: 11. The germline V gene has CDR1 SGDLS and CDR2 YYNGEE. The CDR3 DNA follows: TGTGCCAGCAGCGTAGAAAAAGAGACAGGGAAGAATGGCTACACCTTC. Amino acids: CASSVEKETGKNGYTF.

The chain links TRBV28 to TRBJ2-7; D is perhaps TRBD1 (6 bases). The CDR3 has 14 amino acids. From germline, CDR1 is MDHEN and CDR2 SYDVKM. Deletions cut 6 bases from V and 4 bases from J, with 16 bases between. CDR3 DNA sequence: TGTGCCAGCAGCAACTCAGGGGTCCCTTACGAGCAGTACTTC. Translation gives CASSNSGVPYEQYF.

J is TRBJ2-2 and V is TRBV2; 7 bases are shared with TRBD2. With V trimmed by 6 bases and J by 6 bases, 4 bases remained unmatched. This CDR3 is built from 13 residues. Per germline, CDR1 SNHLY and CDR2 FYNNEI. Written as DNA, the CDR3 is TGTGCCAGCAGGGGGGGGGTACCCGGGGAGCTGTTTTTT. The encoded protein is CASRGGVPGELFF. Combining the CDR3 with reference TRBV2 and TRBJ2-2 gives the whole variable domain EPEVTQTPSHQVTQMGQEVILRCVPISNHLYFYWYRQILGQKVEFLVSFYNNEISEKSEIFDDQFSVERPDGSNFTLKIRSTKLEDSAMYFCASRGGVPGELFFGEGSRLTVL.